Sequencing of this T cell receptor beta chain was carried out in a study of blood T cell repertoires in COVID-19. At the level of the study: Whether acute or convalescent, the COVID-19 samples came from the United States, Italy and Spain. PBMCs, B-cell-depleted T cells, or T cells were the source of the cDNA or gDNA that made up the material.

Germline V gives CDR1 SGHTA, CDR2 FQGNSA. The CDR3 has 16 amino acids. The J segment lost 0 bases and the V segment lost 2 bases, leaving 5 bases of the junction unmatched. Per the original methods: Nucleated cell number was recorded as an estimate derived from reference gene primer amplification. Data came from immunoSEQ multiplex PCR; TCRdb stores just in-frame clones and leaves some out. That table gives V, J and clone size, and the DNA gave D and trimming. The sample holds roughly 110,000 clones, 70% to 90% seen once. This clone has only one observation. The sample was peripheral blood. The rearrangement uses TRBV7-2 and TRBJ2-7; 9 bases map to TRBD2. This receptor was obtained from a woman in her seventies who had recovered from COVID-19. The CDR3, as DNA: TGTGCCAGCAGCTTATCCATTAGCGGGAGCTCCTACGAGCAGTACTTC. Translated: CASSLSISGSSYEQYF.